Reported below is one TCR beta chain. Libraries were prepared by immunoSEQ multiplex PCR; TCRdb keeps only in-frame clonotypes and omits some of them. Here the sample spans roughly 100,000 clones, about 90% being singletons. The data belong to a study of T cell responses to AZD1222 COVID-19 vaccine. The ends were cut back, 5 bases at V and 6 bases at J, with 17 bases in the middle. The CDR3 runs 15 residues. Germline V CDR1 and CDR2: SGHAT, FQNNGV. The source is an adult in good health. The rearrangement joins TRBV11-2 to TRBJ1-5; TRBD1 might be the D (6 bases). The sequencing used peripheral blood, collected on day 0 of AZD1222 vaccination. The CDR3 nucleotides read TGTGCCAGCAGCCCGAGGGCTGGGGGCCCTCAGCCCCAGCATTTT. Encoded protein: CASSPRAGGPQPQHF. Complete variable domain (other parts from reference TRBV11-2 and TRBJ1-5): EAGVAQSPRYKIIEKRQSVAFWCNPISGHATLYWYQQILGQGPKLLIQFQNNGVVDDSQLPKDRFSAERLKGVDSTLKIQPAKLEDSAVYLCASSPRAGGPQPQHFGDGTRLSIL.